This T cell receptor beta chain was identified during a study of cytomegalovirus exposure and HLA in healthy donors. Findings and limits, study-wide: There were fewer than 200 TCR beta chains listed as cytomegalovirus-associated.

The CDR3 loop spans 12 amino acids. Germline V CDR1 and CDR2: SNHLY, FYNNEI. V shed 6 bases, J shed 4 bases, and the junction held 2 bases outside the gene matches. It was with 60 Vbeta and 13 Jbeta primers that the PCR ran. Measured with immunoSEQ multiplex PCR; TCRdb has only the in-frame clones, and not every one. The sample records under 35,000 clones, about 60% being singletons. Note on this clone: Its antigen is currently unknown.

The chain carries TRBV2 and TRBJ1-2; 7 positions agree with TRBD1. What was sequenced was PBMCs. This TCR was recovered from a man aged 45 to 65 in good health and CMV-seropositive. The CDR3: CASRDRSYGYTF. The CDR3, as DNA: TGTGCCAGCAGGGACAGGTCCTATGGCTACACCTTC.